This is a list of T cell receptor beta chains from one sample in a study of vaccination effects on CD4 cells after COVID-19. Assay used: immunoSEQ multiplex PCR; TCRdb lists only in-frame clones, some missing. The top ten hold around 9% of the sample, which has some 29,000 clones, about 66% seen once. Which antigens these TCRs recognize remains unknown. Specimen: CD4+ T cells from PBMCs cultured with SARS-CoV-2 spike peptides, collected after COVID-19 vaccination. The receptor set was obtained from a human donor who received a COVID-19 vaccine. CDR3s include the opening cysteine and the closing phenylalanine or tryptophan. The D gene is left open where the match is weak. Clone size appears in some rows only: once, few, many, or a class for an expanded clone.

CDR3nt: TGCGCCAGCAGGAGTCCGGGACAGATAAGCACAGATACGCAGTATTTT; CDR3aa: CASRSPGQISTDTQYF; j_gene: TRBJ2-3; v_gene: TRBV4-1; d_gene: TRBD1; abundance: few
CDR3nt: TGTGCCAGCAGGCCTCGGGGGGCGTATGGCTACACCTTC; CDR3aa: CASRPRGAYGYTF; j_gene: TRBJ1-2; v_gene: TRBV12-3/TRBV12-4; d_gene: .; abundance: .
CDR3nt: TGCGCCAGCAGCTTGGACGCCCCGGGGGTGACTGAAGCTTTCTTT; CDR3aa: CASSLDAPGVTEAFF; j_gene: TRBJ1-1; v_gene: TRBV5-1; d_gene: .; abundance: .
CDR3nt: TGTGCCAGAAGCCCCTACAGGGAGTATAATTCACCCCTCCACTTT; CDR3aa: CARSPYREYNSPLHF; j_gene: TRBJ1-6; v_gene: TRBV5-3; d_gene: .; abundance: .
CDR3nt: TGTGCCAGCAGCGTAGCCTACGAGCAGTACTTC; CDR3aa: CASSVAYEQYF; j_gene: TRBJ2-7; v_gene: TRBV7-9; d_gene: .; abundance: .
CDR3nt: TGTGCCAGCAGCCCACCTCCTGACACTGAAGCTTTCTTT; CDR3aa: CASSPPPDTEAFF; j_gene: TRBJ1-1; v_gene: TRBV9; d_gene: .; abundance: .
CDR3nt: TGTGCCAGCAGTTTATCGGAGTTGGGCTGGGACGGTTCCTACGAGCAGTACTTC; CDR3aa: CASSLSELGWDGSYEQYF; j_gene: TRBJ2-7; v_gene: TRBV27; d_gene: .; abundance: .
CDR3nt: TGTGCCAGCAGCACCAGCGGGAGCTCCTACAATGAGCAGTTCTTC; CDR3aa: CASSTSGSSYNEQFF; j_gene: TRBJ2-1; v_gene: TRBV7-6; d_gene: TRBD2; abundance: .
CDR3nt: TGCGCCAGCAGCTTCGACAGGCCGCGCGGGGAGCTGTTTTTT; CDR3aa: CASSFDRPRGELFF; j_gene: TRBJ2-2; v_gene: TRBV5-1; d_gene: .; abundance: once
CDR3nt: TGTGCCACCCAGGGCCGGTACACTGAAGCTTTCTTT; CDR3aa: CATQGRYTEAFF; j_gene: TRBJ1-1; v_gene: TRBV19; d_gene: .; abundance: .
CDR3nt: TGTGCCAGCACCTGGGGGTATGAGCAGTTCTTC; CDR3aa: CASTWGYEQFF; j_gene: TRBJ2-1; v_gene: TRBV6-5; d_gene: .; abundance: .
CDR3nt: TGTGCCAGTAGAGCAGGTTCGGACAGACGGTCCTATGGCTACACCTTC; CDR3aa: CASRAGSDRRSYGYTF; j_gene: TRBJ1-2; v_gene: TRBV19; d_gene: .; abundance: .
CDR3nt: TGCAGCGTTGGGGGGACGGATCAGCCCCAGCATTTT; CDR3aa: CSVGGTDQPQHF; j_gene: TRBJ1-5; v_gene: TRBV29-1; d_gene: .; abundance: .
CDR3nt: TGTGCCAGCAGGGACAGGGGAATGAACACTGAAGCTTTCTTT; CDR3aa: CASRDRGMNTEAFF; j_gene: TRBJ1-1; v_gene: TRBV2; d_gene: TRBD1; abundance: .
CDR3nt: TGTGCCAGCAGTCCAGGCACGAACACCGGGGAGCTGTTTTTT; CDR3aa: CASSPGTNTGELFF; j_gene: TRBJ2-2; v_gene: TRBV6-5; d_gene: .; abundance: .
CDR3nt: TGTGCCTGGAGTGGTGCCCGGGGCTATGGCTACACCTTC; CDR3aa: CAWSGARGYGYTF; j_gene: TRBJ1-2; v_gene: TRBV30; d_gene: .; abundance: .
CDR3nt: TGCGCCAGCAGCCAAGGAGGGGACAGGGGGCTCGGGAGGGGAGATACGCAGTATTTT; CDR3aa: CASSQGGDRGLGRGDTQYF; j_gene: TRBJ2-3; v_gene: TRBV4-1; d_gene: TRBD1; abundance: .
CDR3nt: TGTGCCAGCAGTGAAGCAGGAGGGGGTAAAGGCTACACCTTC; CDR3aa: CASSEAGGGKGYTF; j_gene: TRBJ1-2; v_gene: TRBV6-1; d_gene: .; abundance: few
CDR3nt: TGCGCCAGCAGCCGGTCTTCTCTAGGAGGGGGGGCAGATACGCAGTATTTT; CDR3aa: CASSRSSLGGGADTQYF; j_gene: TRBJ2-3; v_gene: TRBV5-1; d_gene: .; abundance: few
CDR3nt: TGCGCCAGCAGCGCCTCGACAGGGCCCCAGAACACTGAAGCTTTCTTT; CDR3aa: CASSASTGPQNTEAFF; j_gene: TRBJ1-1; v_gene: TRBV4-1; d_gene: TRBD1; abundance: .
CDR3nt: TGTGCCAGCAGTATCCCGGACAGAAGGGCCTACGAGCAGTACTTC; CDR3aa: CASSIPDRRAYEQYF; j_gene: TRBJ2-7; v_gene: TRBV6-5; d_gene: .; abundance: .
CDR3nt: TGCGCCAGCAGCTTGACTAGCGGGGGCGGGGAGCTGTTTTTT; CDR3aa: CASSLTSGGGELFF; j_gene: TRBJ2-2; v_gene: TRBV5-1; d_gene: TRBD2; abundance: few
CDR3nt: TGTGCCAGCAGCTCCCCGTCTCTAGCGGGAGGCCGCGGGAAAAACATTCAGTACTTC; CDR3aa: CASSSPSLAGGRGKNIQYF; j_gene: TRBJ2-4; v_gene: TRBV11-2; d_gene: TRBD2; abundance: .
CDR3nt: TGTGCCAGCAGTCGTTATCCCGACCAGGGGGGTGGCGGGGAGCTGTTTTTT; CDR3aa: CASSRYPDQGGGGELFF; j_gene: TRBJ2-2; v_gene: TRBV6-6; d_gene: .; abundance: .
CDR3nt: TGCGCCAGCAGCTCGGGACAGAACAATCAGCCCCAGCATTTT; CDR3aa: CASSSGQNNQPQHF; j_gene: TRBJ1-5; v_gene: TRBV5-1; d_gene: TRBD1; abundance: .
CDR3nt: TGTGCCAGCAGCACCCTGCGAGACGAGCAGTACTTC; CDR3aa: CASSTLRDEQYF; j_gene: TRBJ2-7; v_gene: TRBV12-3/TRBV12-4; d_gene: .; abundance: few
CDR3nt: TGCGCCAGCAGCCTTCGGACAGGGGAGCTGTTTTTT; CDR3aa: CASSLRTGELFF; j_gene: TRBJ2-2; v_gene: TRBV4-1; d_gene: .; abundance: .
CDR3nt: TGTGCCAGCAGCCACGAGGGGGGCATCTTTGATTACGAGCAGTACTTC; CDR3aa: CASSHEGGIFDYEQYF; j_gene: TRBJ2-7; v_gene: TRBV13; d_gene: .; abundance: .
CDR3nt: TGCGCCAGCAGCTTGGTGGGACAGAGGAATGAGCAGTTCTTC; CDR3aa: CASSLVGQRNEQFF; j_gene: TRBJ2-1; v_gene: TRBV5-1; d_gene: TRBD1; abundance: .
CDR3nt: TGTGCCAGTAGTCTTATCTCGGGACTCAACTACAATGAGCAGTTCTTC; CDR3aa: CASSLISGLNYNEQFF; j_gene: TRBJ2-1; v_gene: TRBV19; d_gene: .; abundance: .
CDR3nt: TGTGCCAGTAGAGATTATGCAGGGGGCGAGACTGAAGCTTTCTTT; CDR3aa: CASRDYAGGETEAFF; j_gene: TRBJ1-1; v_gene: TRBV19; d_gene: TRBD1; abundance: .
CDR3nt: TGTGCCAGCAGCTTATTAGGGACAGGGTTGTACGAGCAGTACTTC; CDR3aa: CASSLLGTGLYEQYF; j_gene: TRBJ2-7; v_gene: TRBV11-2; d_gene: TRBD1; abundance: .
CDR3nt: TGTGCCAGCAGCCAAGGAGCAGGGGGCGCCGCTGGCTACACCTTC; CDR3aa: CASSQGAGGAAGYTF; j_gene: TRBJ1-2; v_gene: TRBV14; d_gene: TRBD1; abundance: few
CDR3nt: TGTGCCAGCAGCTCCAGGGACGGCCTTTCACGATTCTTT; CDR3aa: CASSSRDGLSRFF; j_gene: TRBJ1-1; v_gene: TRBV5-5; d_gene: .; abundance: .
CDR3nt: TGTGCCAGCAGGATGGATTTAGACAGAACACAGCAGTACTTC; CDR3aa: CASRMDLDRTQQYF; j_gene: TRBJ2-7; v_gene: TRBV2; d_gene: .; abundance: .
CDR3nt: TGTGCCAGCAGGGAGGGACATGGAGGCTACACCTTC; CDR3aa: CASREGHGGYTF; j_gene: TRBJ1-2; v_gene: TRBV12-3/TRBV12-4; d_gene: .; abundance: .
CDR3nt: TGCAGTGCTAGTTTTCAGGGTTTAGCCTATGGCTACACCTTC; CDR3aa: CSASFQGLAYGYTF; j_gene: TRBJ1-2; v_gene: TRBV20-1; d_gene: .; abundance: .
CDR3nt: TGTGCCAGCAGCCCTACGCAGGGAGGAACTGAAGCTTTCTTT; CDR3aa: CASSPTQGGTEAFF; j_gene: TRBJ1-1; v_gene: TRBV3-1/TRBV3-2; d_gene: .; abundance: .
CDR3nt: TGTGCCAGCAGCCGCTGGACCGGACAGGGCGCTGGAAACACCATATATTTT; CDR3aa: CASSRWTGQGAGNTIYF; j_gene: TRBJ1-3; v_gene: TRBV7-9; d_gene: TRBD1; abundance: .